This T cell receptor beta chain was sequenced for a study of shared clonotypes between healthy human individuals (dated by TCRdb to 2018 to 2021). For the study in its entirety: The cohort included three men and a couple of women between 18 and 49 years of age. Per donor, three plates each were used for CD4 naive and CD4 memory, two for CD8 naive, and one for CD8 memory. To estimate repertoire size and how much clonotypes are shared between individuals, the study performed deep sequencing of blood TCR repertoires from five healthy adults. To increase sequencing depth and limit assay-specific biases, different laboratories used diverse techniques to prepare libraries and sequence TCR repertoires. Each donor's leukapheresis produced roughly between about 0.9 and 9.5 billion PBMCs. Results the study describes overall, beyond this receptor: Because the study included only a small number of donors, the genetic and exposure-history diversity represented was limited. Compared with non-shared clonotypes, the clonotypes found in all four sorted-subset donors had higher generation probabilities. Naive subsets generally had larger estimated clonotype richness than memory subsets did. Pairwise subsampling indicated that sequencing depth was expected to affect the degree of clonotype sharing among donors. Rarefaction of sorted-subset datasets indicated incomplete sequencing despite the large sequencing depth. Sharing across several donors was observed for 5% to 6.5% of naive CD4, under 4% of naive CD8, 2% to 2.5% of memory CD4, and about 0.4% of memory CD8 clonotypes. Only blood was sampled, and tissue TCR repertoires likely differ from those in blood.

The donors were healthy, HIV-negative adults who had no recently reported acute infections or vaccinations. Every donor was a Caucasian adult living in Nashville, Tennessee, USA. Magnetic negative selection was used to enrich CD4+ T cells, after which naive cells were positively selected on CD45RA and the negative fraction became the memory subset. Blood was collected by leukapheresis, and PBMCs were isolated by Ficoll-Histopaque density gradient centrifugation and then cryopreserved in liquid nitrogen vapor phase. Analytical flow cytometry was used to check the purity and quantity of each magnetically sorted T cell population. Genomic DNA was isolated from every sorted fraction and measured by UV absorbance on a Nanodrop 2000c. The V end loses 0 bases and the J end loses 9 bases, and a stretch of 5 bases separates them. Inclusive of the bounding cysteine and phenylalanine, the CDR3 is 11 residues long. The kept DNA is CDR3 alone, 33 bases in frame from the first base. Looking up the germline V gene yields CDR1 ENHRY and CDR2 SYGVKD.

In the case of this clone: Its antigen has not been determined. Per-base qualities were not stored, and no clone one base away is much larger.

Using the deep immunoSEQ assay, TCR CDR3 regions were amplified from genomic DNA by multiplex PCR. For each cell subset, the extracted genomic DNA was distributed evenly across all wells of several immunoSEQ 96-well plates, and each plate served as one replicate. For sorted subsets, approximately 0.2 ug of genomic DNA, equivalent to some 30,000 T cell genomes, went into each replicate PCR. Purified libraries were measured with a Qubit 3.0 fluorometer, size-checked on a Bioanalyzer 2100, and measured again with the KAPA Library Quantification kit. Every immunoSEQ 96-well plate was sequenced on a separate single-read 150-cycle Illumina NextSeq 550 flow cell. The study's processing was this. Because the immunoSEQ output held only junctional sequences and lacked quality scores, the filtering could not match the filtering applied to full-length reads. To assign V/J genes and CDR3, sequences were annotated using PyIR, a Python wrapper for IgBLAST v1.9, with IMGT germline references. Any read was removed if the V/J assignment was weak (E-value above 1e-6), the CDR3 was missing, or the read contained stop codons, out-of-frame junctions, or ambiguous translated residues. V3J clonotypes were defined as sequences sharing the same inferred V gene, J gene, and CDR3 amino acid sequence. Percentage overlap between repertoires was computed as shared unique clonotypes divided by the size of the smaller repertoire. Richness of each repertoire was evaluated using RTK rarefaction, the Chao1 estimator, and Recon v2.1 estimates of unobserved clonotypes. Generation probabilities for all TCRbeta clonotypes obtained by the gDNA method from a few donors were computed using OLGA. TCRdb obtained this table from immuneACCESS and retained in-frame rearrangements with V and J assigned. These tables miss some clones; where compared with another copy, unresolved V genes account for less than half of the shortfall, and the remainder is unexplained. V, J and clone size were drawn from that table, and D and trimming were deduced from the DNA. This sample holds a few hundred thousand clones; less than 98% were observed only once. Roughly 0.05% of the sample lies in the top ten.

The sequenced sample was naive CD4+ T cells sorted from blood. The sample's cell subset or site label is to be understood as: CD45RA+ positively selected. The clonotype originates from a woman under 40 in good health. The chain is assembled from TRBV10-3 and TRBJ2-5; TRBD2 is perhaps the D gene, given 5 matching bases. The nucleotides read TGTGCCATCAGTGAGTCGGAGGCCCAGTACTTC. It translates to CAISESEAQYF.